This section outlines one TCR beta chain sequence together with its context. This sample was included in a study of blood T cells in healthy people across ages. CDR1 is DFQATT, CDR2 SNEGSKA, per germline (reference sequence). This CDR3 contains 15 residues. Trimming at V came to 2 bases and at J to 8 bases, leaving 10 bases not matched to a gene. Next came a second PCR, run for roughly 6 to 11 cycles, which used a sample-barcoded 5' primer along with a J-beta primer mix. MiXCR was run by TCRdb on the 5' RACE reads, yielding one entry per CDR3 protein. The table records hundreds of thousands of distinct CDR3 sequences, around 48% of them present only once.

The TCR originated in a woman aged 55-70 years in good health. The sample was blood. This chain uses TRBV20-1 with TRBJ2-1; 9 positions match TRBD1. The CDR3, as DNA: TGCAGTGCTAGACCCCCGGGACAGGGTTTCGATGAGCAGTTCTTC. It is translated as CSARPPGQGFDEQFF.